The source of this T cell receptor (beta chain) is a study of early T cells in non-severe SARS-CoV-2 infection. Whole-study results and caveats: Matching results from VDJdb favored anti-spike CD8 responses, leaving private and CD4 specificities undetected.

TCRdb re-called the 5' RACE reads through MiXCR, storing one row per CDR3 protein. The sample consists of more than 55,000 distinct CDR3 sequences, 5% to 6.5% of them appearing once. Worth noting for this clonotype: As yet, its antigen is unknown.

Between the trimmed V and J ends, which lost 2 bases and 6 bases, there was a span of 2 bases. The length of the CDR3 is 11 residues. CDR1 is SGDLS and CDR2 is YYNGEE in the germline V gene. The rearrangement links TRBV9 to TRBJ2-2; D gene ambiguous. This material consisted of whole blood, taken at baseline. The receptor's source is an adult who was a healthcare worker with PCR-confirmed SARS-CoV-2 infection or an uninfected control (not recorded which). The CDR3 reads CASSVSGELFF. In DNA form, the CDR3 reads TGTGCCAGCAGCGTGTCCGGGGAGCTGTTTTTT.